The present T cell receptor beta chain was sequenced within a study of tumor-infiltrating lymphocytes in oesophageal squamous cell carcinoma. Of note for this clonotype: The germline gene is not matched at one end of the junction; a read error may be the cause.

A single record per CDR3 protein comes from TCRdb applying MiXCR to the PCR reads. The table includes 9,500 to 15,000 distinct CDR3 sequences, approximately 60% detected once. The CDR3 is 17 amino acids. Germline V gives CDR1 LNHDA, CDR2 SQIVND (reference sequence). Sequencing used esophageal tumor tissue. The chain links TRBV19 to TRBJ1-6; D may be TRBD1 (6 bases). This TCR was sampled from a female donor with esophageal squamous cell carcinoma. CDR3 nucleotide sequence: TGTGCCAGTAGTCCCCCGGGGGCGACAGCTTATAATTCATCCCTCCACTTT. Amino acids: CASSPPGATAYNSSLHF. Together with reference TRBV19 and TRBJ1-6, the CDR3 gives the full variable domain: DGGITQSPKYLFRKEGQNVTLSCEQNLNHDAMYWYRQDPGQGLRLIYYSQIVNDFQKGDIAEGYSVSREKKESFPLTVTSAQKNPTAFYLCASSPPGATAYNSSLHFGNGTRLTVT.